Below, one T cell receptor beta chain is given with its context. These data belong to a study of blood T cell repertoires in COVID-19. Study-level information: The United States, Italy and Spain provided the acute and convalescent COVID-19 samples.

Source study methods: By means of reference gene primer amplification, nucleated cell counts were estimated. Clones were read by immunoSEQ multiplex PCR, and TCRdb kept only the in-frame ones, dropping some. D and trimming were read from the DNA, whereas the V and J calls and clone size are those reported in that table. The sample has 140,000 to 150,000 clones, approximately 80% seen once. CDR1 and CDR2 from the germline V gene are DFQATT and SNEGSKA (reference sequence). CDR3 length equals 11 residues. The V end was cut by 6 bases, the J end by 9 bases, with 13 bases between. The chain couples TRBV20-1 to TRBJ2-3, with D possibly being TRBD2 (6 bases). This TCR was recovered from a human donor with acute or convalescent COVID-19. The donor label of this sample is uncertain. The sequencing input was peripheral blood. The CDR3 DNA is TGCAGTGCGGGGGGTTTTGACACGCAGTATTTT. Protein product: CSAGGFDTQYF.